Shown below are 2 T cell receptor beta chains from a single sample sequenced in a study of graft-versus-host responses after intestinal transplantation. TCRdb's table, derived via immunoSEQ multiplex PCR, lists solely in-frame clones and lacks some. The sample includes roughly 110,000 clones, roughly 86% of them seen just once. These receptors have no identified antigens. This specimen was unstimulated CD4+ T cells sorted from spleen or lymph node cells, taken before transplant. Receptors were obtained from a human donor who was the organ donor for an intestinal transplant.

This clone was observed a handful of times. The chain is built from TRBV6-1 and TRBJ2-1; D uncertain. The V gene lost 1 base and the J gene lost 2 bases, with 12 bases spanning the gap. This CDR3 region has 16 residues. CDR1 is MNHNS, CDR2 SASEGT, per germline. In DNA form, the CDR3 reads TGTGCCAGCAGTGAAGAGCTCCAAACACCCTACAATGAGCAGTTCTTC. This encodes CASSEELQTPYNEQFF.

This chain connects TRBV19 to TRBJ2-5; TRBD1 agrees at 11 bases. The J call may be wrong; the DNA end is better matched by TRBJ2-7. From germline, CDR1 is LNHDA and CDR2 SQIVND (reference sequence). The CDR3 runs to 15 residues. This CDR3 reads CASSTRDRGKYEQYF. CDR3 bases: TGTGCCAGTAGCACCCGGGACAGGGGGAAATACGAGCAGTACTTC.